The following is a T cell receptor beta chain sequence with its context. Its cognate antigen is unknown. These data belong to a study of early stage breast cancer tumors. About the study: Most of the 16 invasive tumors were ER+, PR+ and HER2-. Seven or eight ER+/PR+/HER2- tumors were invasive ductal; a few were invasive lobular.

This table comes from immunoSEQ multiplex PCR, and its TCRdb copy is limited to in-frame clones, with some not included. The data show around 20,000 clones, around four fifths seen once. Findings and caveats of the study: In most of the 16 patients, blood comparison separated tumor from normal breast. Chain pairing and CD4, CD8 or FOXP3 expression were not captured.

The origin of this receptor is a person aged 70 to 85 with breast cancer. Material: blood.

The CDR3 loop is CASSPVWDRGRETQYF. In nucleotides, the CDR3 is TGTGCCAGCAGTCCAGTGTGGGACAGGGGGCGAGAGACCCAGTACTTC. The chain is built from TRBV7-9 and TRBJ2-5; 12 bases align to TRBD1. Germline-derived CDR1 and CDR2 are SEHNR and FQNEAQ (reference sequence). V was pared by 6 bases and J by 4 bases, with 9 bases of the junction left unmatched. CDR3 size: 16 residues.